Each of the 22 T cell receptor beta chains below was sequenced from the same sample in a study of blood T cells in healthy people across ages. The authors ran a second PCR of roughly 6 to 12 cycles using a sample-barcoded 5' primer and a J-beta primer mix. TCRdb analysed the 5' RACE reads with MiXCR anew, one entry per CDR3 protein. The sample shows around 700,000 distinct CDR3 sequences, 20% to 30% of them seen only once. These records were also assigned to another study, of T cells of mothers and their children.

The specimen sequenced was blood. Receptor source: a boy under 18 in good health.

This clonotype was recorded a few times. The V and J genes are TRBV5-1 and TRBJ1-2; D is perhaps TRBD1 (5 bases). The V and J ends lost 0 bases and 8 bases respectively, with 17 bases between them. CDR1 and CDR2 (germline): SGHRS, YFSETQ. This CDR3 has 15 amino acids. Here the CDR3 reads CASSLEWGGRLGYTF. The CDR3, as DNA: TGCGCCAGCAGCTTGGAGTGGGGCGGCCGCCTCGGCTACACCTTC.

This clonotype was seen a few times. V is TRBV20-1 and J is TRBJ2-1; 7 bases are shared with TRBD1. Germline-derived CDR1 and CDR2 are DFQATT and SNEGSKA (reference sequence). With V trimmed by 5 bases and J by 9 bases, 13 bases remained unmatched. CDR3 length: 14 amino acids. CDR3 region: CSASQTGYEGEQFF. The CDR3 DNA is TGCAGTGCTTCCCAGACAGGGTATGAGGGTGAGCAGTTCTTC.

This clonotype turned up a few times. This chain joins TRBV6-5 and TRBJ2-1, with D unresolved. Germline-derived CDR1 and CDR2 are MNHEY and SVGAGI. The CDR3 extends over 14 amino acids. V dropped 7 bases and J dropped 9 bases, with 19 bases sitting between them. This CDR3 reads CASNSGLSVGEQFF. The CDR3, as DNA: TGTGCCAGCAATTCTGGTCTGAGTGTCGGTGAGCAGTTCTTC.

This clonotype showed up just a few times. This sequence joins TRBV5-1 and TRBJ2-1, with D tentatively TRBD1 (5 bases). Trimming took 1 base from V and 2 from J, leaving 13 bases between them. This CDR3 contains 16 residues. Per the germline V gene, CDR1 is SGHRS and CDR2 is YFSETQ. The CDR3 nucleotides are TGCGCCAGCAGCTTGATCTCAGGGAACCCCTACAATGAGCAGTTCTTC. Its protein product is CASSLISGNPYNEQFF.

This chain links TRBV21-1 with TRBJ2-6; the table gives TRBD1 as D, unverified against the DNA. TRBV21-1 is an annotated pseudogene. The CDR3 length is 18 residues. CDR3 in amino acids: CASSKVGGYLSGANVLTF. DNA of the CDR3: TGTGCCAGCAGCAAAGTTGGGGGGTACCTCTCTGGGGCCAACGTCCTGACTTTC.

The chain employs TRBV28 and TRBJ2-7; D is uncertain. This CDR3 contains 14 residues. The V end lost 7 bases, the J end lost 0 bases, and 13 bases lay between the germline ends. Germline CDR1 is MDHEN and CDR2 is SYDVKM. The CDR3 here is CASKLALISYEQYF. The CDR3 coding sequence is TGTGCCAGCAAACTTGCCCTGATCTCCTACGAGCAGTACTTC.

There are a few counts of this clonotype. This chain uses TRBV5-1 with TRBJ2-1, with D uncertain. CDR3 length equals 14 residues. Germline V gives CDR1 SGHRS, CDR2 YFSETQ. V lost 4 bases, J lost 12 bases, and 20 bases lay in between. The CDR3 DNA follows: TGCGCCAGCAGCCAACCGACTGGGCCTTTTGTGCAGTTCTTC. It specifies CASSQPTGPFVQFF.

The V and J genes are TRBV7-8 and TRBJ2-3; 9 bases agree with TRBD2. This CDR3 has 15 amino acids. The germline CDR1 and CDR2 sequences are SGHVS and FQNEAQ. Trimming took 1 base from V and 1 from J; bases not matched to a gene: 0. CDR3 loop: CASSLERGGTDTQYF. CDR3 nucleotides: TGTGCCAGCAGCTTAGAGCGGGGGGGCACAGATACGCAGTATTTT.

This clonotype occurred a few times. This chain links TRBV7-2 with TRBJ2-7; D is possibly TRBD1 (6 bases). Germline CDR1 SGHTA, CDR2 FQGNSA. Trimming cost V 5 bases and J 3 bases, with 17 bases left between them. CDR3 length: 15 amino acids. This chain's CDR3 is CASSPDQGTLYEQYF. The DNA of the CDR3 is TGTGCCAGCAGCCCAGATCAGGGGACCCTCTACGAGCAGTACTTC.

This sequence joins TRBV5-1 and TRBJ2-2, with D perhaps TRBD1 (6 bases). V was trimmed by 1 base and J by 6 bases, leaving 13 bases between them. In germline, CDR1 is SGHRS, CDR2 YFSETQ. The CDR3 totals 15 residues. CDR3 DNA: TGCGCCAGCAGCTTGTATTCGGCAGGGGCCGGGGAGCTGTTTTTT. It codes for CASSLYSAGAGELFF.

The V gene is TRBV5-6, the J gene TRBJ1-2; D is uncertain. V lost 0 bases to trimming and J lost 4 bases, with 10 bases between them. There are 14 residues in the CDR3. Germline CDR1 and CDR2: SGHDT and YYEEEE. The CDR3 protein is CASSLGQTVYGYTF. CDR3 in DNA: TGTGCCAGCAGCTTGGGGCAGACCGTCTATGGCTACACCTTC.

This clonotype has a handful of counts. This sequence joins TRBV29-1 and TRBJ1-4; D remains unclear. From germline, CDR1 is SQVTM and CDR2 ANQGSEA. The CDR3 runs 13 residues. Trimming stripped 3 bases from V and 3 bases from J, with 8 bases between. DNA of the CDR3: TGCAGCGTTGAGGTTGACCCTAATGAAAAACTGTTTTTT. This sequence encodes CSVEVDPNEKLFF. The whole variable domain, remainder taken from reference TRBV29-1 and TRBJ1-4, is SAVISQKPSRDICQRGTSLTIQCQVDSQVTMMFWYRQQPGQSLTLIATANQGSEATYESGFVIDKFPISRPNLTFSTLTVSNMSPEDSSIYLCSVEVDPNEKLFFGSGTQLSVL.

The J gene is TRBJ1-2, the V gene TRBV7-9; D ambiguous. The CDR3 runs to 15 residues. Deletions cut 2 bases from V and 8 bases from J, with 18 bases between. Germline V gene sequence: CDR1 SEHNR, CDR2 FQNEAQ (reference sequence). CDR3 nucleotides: TGTGCCAGCAGCTTAATTTCGGATAACTATTGGGGCTACACCTTC. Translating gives CASSLISDNYWGYTF.

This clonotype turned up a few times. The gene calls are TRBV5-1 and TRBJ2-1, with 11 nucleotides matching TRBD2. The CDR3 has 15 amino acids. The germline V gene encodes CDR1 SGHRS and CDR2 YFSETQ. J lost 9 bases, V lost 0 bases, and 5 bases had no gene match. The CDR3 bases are TGCGCCAGCAGCTTGGCCGAACTAGCGGGAGCTGAGCAGTTCTTC. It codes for CASSLAELAGAEQFF.

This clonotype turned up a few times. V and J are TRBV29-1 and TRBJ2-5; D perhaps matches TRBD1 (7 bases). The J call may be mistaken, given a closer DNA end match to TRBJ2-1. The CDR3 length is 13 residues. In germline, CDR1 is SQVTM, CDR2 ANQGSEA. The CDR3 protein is CSVRTGGDNEQFF. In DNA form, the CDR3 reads TGCAGCGTCAGGACAGGAGGGGACAATGAGCAGTTCTTC.

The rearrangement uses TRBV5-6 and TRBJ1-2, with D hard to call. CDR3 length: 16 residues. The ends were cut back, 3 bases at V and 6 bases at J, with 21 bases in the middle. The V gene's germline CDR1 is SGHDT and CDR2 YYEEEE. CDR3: CASSSLMSGIAHGYTF. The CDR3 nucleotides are TGTGCCAGCAGCTCCCTAATGTCTGGGATAGCCCATGGCTACACCTTC.

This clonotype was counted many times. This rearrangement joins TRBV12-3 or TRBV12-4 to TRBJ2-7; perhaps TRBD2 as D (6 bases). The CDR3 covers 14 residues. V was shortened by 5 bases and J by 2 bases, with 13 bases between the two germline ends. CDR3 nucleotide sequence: TGTGCCAGCAGTCCCCCCGGCGGGGCCTACGAGCAGTACTTC. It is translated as CASSPPGGAYEQYF.

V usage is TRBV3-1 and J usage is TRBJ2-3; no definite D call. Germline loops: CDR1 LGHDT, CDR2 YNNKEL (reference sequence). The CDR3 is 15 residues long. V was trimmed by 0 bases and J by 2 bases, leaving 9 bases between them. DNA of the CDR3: TGTGCCAGCAGCCAAGAGAACGGATACACAGATACGCAGTATTTT. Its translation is CASSQENGYTDTQYF.

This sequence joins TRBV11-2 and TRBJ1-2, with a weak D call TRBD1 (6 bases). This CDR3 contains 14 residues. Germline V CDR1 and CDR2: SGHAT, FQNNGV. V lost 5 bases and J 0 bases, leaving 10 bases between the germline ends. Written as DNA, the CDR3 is TGTGCCAGCAGCGGGGACATTGCTAACTATGGCTACACCTTC. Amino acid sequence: CASSGDIANYGYTF.

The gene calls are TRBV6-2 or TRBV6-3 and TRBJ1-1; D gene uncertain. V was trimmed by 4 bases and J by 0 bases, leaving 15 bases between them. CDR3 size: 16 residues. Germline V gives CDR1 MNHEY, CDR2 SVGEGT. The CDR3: CASSFELQPLNTEAFF. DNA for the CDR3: TGTGCCAGCAGTTTTGAATTACAGCCATTGAACACTGAAGCTTTCTTT.

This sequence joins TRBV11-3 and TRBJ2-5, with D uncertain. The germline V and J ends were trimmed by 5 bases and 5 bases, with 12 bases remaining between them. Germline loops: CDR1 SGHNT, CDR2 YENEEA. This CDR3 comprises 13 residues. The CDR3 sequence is CASSPYLGETQYF. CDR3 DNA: TGTGCCAGCAGCCCATACCTGGGGGAGACCCAGTACTTC. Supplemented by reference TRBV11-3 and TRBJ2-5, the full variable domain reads EAGVVQSPRYKIIEKKQPVAFWCNPISGHNTLYWYLQNLGQGPELLIRYENEEAVDDSQLPKDRFSAERLKGVDSTLKIQPAELGDSAVYLCASSPYLGETQYFGPGTRLLVL.

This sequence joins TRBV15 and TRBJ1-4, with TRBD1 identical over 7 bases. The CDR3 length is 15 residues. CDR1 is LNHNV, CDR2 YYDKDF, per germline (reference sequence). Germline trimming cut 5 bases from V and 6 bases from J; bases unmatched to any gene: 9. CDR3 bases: TGTGCCACCAGCCCCCGCTGGGACAGCCATGAAAAACTGTTTTTT. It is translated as CATSPRWDSHEKLFF. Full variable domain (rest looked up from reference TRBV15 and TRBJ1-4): DAMVIQNPRYQVTQFGKPVTLSCSQTLNHNVMYWYQQKSSQAPKLLFHYYDKDFNNEADTPDNFQSRRPNTSFCFLDIRSPGLGDTAMYLCATSPRWDSHEKLFFGSGTQLSVL.